A single sample is the source of the 4 T cell receptor beta chains below, sequenced in a study of read filtering for tumor transcriptome and immune sequencing. From roughly 390 ng of RNA, a library with molecular barcoded alpha/delta and beta/gamma adaptors was made. TCRdb reprocessed the reads with MiXCR, giving one entry per CDR3 protein. The sample has 90,000 or so distinct CDR3 sequences, roughly 21% seen once; the top ten hold more than 9.5%. The sample was a population of CD138-negative cells sorted from bone marrow. The receptors here all came from a donor aged 40 or over with multiple myeloma.

In its sample, this clonotype was seen many times. The chain's CDR3 is CASSPLAGRVDEQFF. The CDR3 DNA sequence: TGCGCCAGCAGTCCCCTAGCGGGGAGGGTTGATGAGCAGTTCTTC. The V gene is TRBV5-1, the J gene TRBJ2-1; 9 bases line up with TRBD2. The CDR3 contains 15 residues. V lost 5 bases and J lost 8; bases outside the gene matches: 11. Germline CDR1 is SGHRS and CDR2 is YFSETQ.

This clonotype was found many times. V and J are TRBV28 and TRBJ1-1; 7 positions match TRBD1. CDR1 MDHEN and CDR2 SYDVKM come from the germline V gene. CDR3 length: 14 amino acids. After removal of 2 bases from V and 6 bases from J, the junction contained 6 bases not matched to a gene. This chain's CDR3 is CASSLVGGDPEAFF. The CDR3 bases are TGTGCCAGCAGTTTAGTAGGGGGCGATCCTGAAGCTTTCTTT.

CDR3: CASRPQRGNTIYF. In DNA form, the CDR3 reads TGCGCCAGCAGACCGCAAAGGGGAAACACCATATATTTT. V usage is TRBV5-1 and J usage is TRBJ1-3; no clear D. The germline V gene encodes CDR1 SGHRS and CDR2 YFSETQ. The CDR3 is 13 residues long. Trimming stripped 5 bases from V and 4 bases from J, with 10 bases between.

This rearrangement joins TRBV18 to TRBJ1-1; a weak D match, TRBD1 (5 bases). V lost 1 base and J lost 5, with 14 bases in between. The germline gives CDR1 KGHSH, CDR2 LQKENI. This CDR3 is built from 15 residues. CDR3 nucleotide sequence: TGTGCCAGCTCACCACTACTGAGGGAGGGGACTGAAGCTTTCTTT. Translation: CASSPLLREGTEAFF.